The 30 T cell receptor beta chains in this list originate from one sample, sequenced in a study of blood T cell repertoires in COVID-19. Assay: immunoSEQ multiplex PCR; the TCRdb copy retains only in-frame clones and omits some. The sample has under 150,000 clones, just under 80% seen once. The sequenced sample consisted of peripheral blood. Every receptor here comes from a human donor in a cohort sampled during active COVID-19.

This clone was observed a handful of times. V is TRBV6-5 and J is TRBJ2-7; TRBD1 might be the D (6 bases). From germline, CDR1 is MNHEY and CDR2 SVGAGI. Trimming removed 6 bases from V and 7 bases from J, with 19 bases in between. This CDR3 contains 14 residues. CDR3 bases: TGTGCCAGCAGCACCCCGGCCAGGGGTGGGGAGCAGTACTTC. Translating it yields CASSTPARGGEQYF.

This clone was found once. J is TRBJ2-1 and V is TRBV7-2; 9 bases agree with TRBD1. The CDR3 sequence is 15 residues long. V lost 6 bases to trimming and J lost 4 bases; unmatched junction nucleotides: 7. Germline V lookup: CDR1 SGHTA, CDR2 FQGNSA. This CDR3 reads CASSSQGALYNEQFF. The CDR3 DNA follows: TGTGCCAGCAGTTCACAGGGGGCGCTTTACAATGAGCAGTTCTTC.

The V and J genes are TRBV30 and TRBJ2-1; 7 bases match TRBD2. The CDR3 covers 16 residues. Germline trimming cut 0 bases from V and 6 bases from J; bases unmatched to any gene: 11. Looked up from germline, CDR1 is GTSNPN and CDR2 is SVGIG (reference sequence). CDR3 amino acids: CAWSVRRWEGRNEQFF. The CDR3 region has the DNA TGTGCCTGGAGTGTACGAAGGTGGGAGGGCCGCAATGAGCAGTTCTTC.

This chain links TRBV12-3 or TRBV12-4 with TRBJ2-2; a possible D gene is TRBD1 (6 bases). V was cut by 4 bases and J by 5 bases, with 8 bases left in between. The CDR3 is 13 amino acids. The DNA for the CDR3 is TGTGCCAGCAGTTCACAGGGTACCGGGGAGCTGTTTTTT. Translated, it gives CASSSQGTGELFF.

The genes are TRBV19 and TRBJ1-2; 9 nucleotides align to TRBD1. The CDR3 covers 15 residues. Looked up from germline, CDR1 is LNHDA and CDR2 is SQIVND (reference sequence). V shed 5 bases and J 8 bases; nucleotides not matched to a gene: 12. The CDR3 is CASSGRQGVASGYTF. CDR3 nucleotide sequence: TGTGCCAGTAGTGGGAGACAGGGGGTAGCAAGCGGCTACACCTTC. The variable domain in full, completed from reference TRBV19 and TRBJ1-2, reads DGGITQSPKYLFRKEGQNVTLSCEQNLNHDAMYWYRQDPGQGLRLIYYSQIVNDFQKGDIAEGYSVSREKKESFPLTVTSAQKNPTAFYLCASSGRQGVASGYTFGSGTRLTVV.

The chain links TRBV7-8 to TRBJ2-2, with 8 bases identical to TRBD1. V shed 6 bases and J 7 bases; nucleotides not matched to a gene: 10. There are 15 residues in the CDR3. Germline V gene sequence: CDR1 SGHVS, CDR2 FQNEAQ. The CDR3 region has the DNA TGTGCCAGCAGAGGACAGGGAAACTTAGTCGGGGAGCTGTTTTTT. Protein product: CASRGQGNLVGELFF.

This clone was observed a single time. The chain recombines TRBV28 with TRBJ2-1; 7 nucleotides line up with TRBD1. V lost 6 bases to trimming and J lost 9 bases; unmatched junction nucleotides: 5. The V gene's germline CDR1 is MDHEN and CDR2 SYDVKM. The CDR3 loop spans 12 amino acids. The CDR3 DNA is TGTGCCAGCAGCAAGACAGGGATTGAGCAGTTCTTC. This gives the protein CASSKTGIEQFF.

The chain recombines TRBV7-3 with TRBJ1-2; TRBD1 matches 9 bases. Germline CDR1 is SGHTA and CDR2 is FQGTGA. Trimming at V came to 2 bases and at J to 8 bases, leaving 6 bases not matched to a gene. The CDR3 runs 14 residues. CDR3 in DNA: TGTGCCAGCAGCTTAGACGGGACAGGGTACGGCTACACCTTC. Encoded protein: CASSLDGTGYGYTF.

The chain links TRBV6-2 or TRBV6-3 to TRBJ2-1; D is perhaps TRBD2 (5 bases). Trimming stripped 2 bases from V and 0 bases from J, with 8 bases between. CDR1 is MNHEY and CDR2 is SVGEGT in the germline V gene. The CDR3 totals 15 residues. CDR3 in DNA: TGTGCCAGCAGTTACACGAGGGCCTCCTACAATGAGCAGTTCTTC. It encodes CASSYTRASYNEQFF.

The rearrangement joins TRBV7-9 to TRBJ1-6; D possibly corresponds to TRBD1 (6 bases). The CDR3 has 14 residues. Germline CDR1 is SEHNR and CDR2 is FQNEAQ (reference sequence). Trimming left V 5 bases short and J 10 bases short, with 15 bases between. The CDR3 DNA sequence: TGTGCCAGCAGCACCGGGACAACACGATCACCCCTCCACTTT. The encoded protein is CASSTGTTRSPLHF.

The rearrangement joins TRBV7-9 to TRBJ1-1, with 10 bases that match TRBD1. Looked up from germline, CDR1 is SEHNR and CDR2 is FQNEAQ (reference sequence). This CDR3 spans 15 amino acids. The V and J ends lost 5 bases and 7 bases, in that order; junction bases with no gene match: 10. As DNA, the CDR3 is TGTGCCAGCAGCCTCAGACAGGGGGCCGTCGATGAAGCTTTCTTT. This codes for CASSLRQGAVDEAFF. Variable domain in full (rest from reference TRBV7-9 and TRBJ1-1): DTGVSQNPRHKITKRGQNVTFRCDPISEHNRLYWYRQTLGQGPEFLTYFQNEAQLEKSRLLSDRFSAERPKGSFSTLEIQRTEQGDSAMYLCASSLRQGAVDEAFFGQGTRLTVV.

The V gene is TRBV6-6, the J gene TRBJ1-4; D call uncertain. The CDR3 runs 16 residues. V gave up 0 bases and J gave up 8 bases, with 16 bases separating them. Germline CDR1 and CDR2: MNHNY and SVGAGI (reference sequence). DNA of the CDR3: TGTGCCAGCAGTTACTCTCTGCCTAGCTTACTCGAAAAACTGTTTTTT. Translating gives CASSYSLPSLLEKLFF.

The V and J genes are TRBV27 and TRBJ1-2; a possible D gene is TRBD1 (6 bases). The CDR3 is 16 residues long. Trimming took 5 bases from V and 6 from J, leaving 22 bases between them. Per germline, CDR1 MNHEY and CDR2 SMNVEV (reference sequence). CDR3 sequence reads: CASSLLRGGAEHGYTF. CDR3 DNA sequence: TGTGCCAGCAGTCTCCTTCGGGGGGGGGCTGAGCATGGCTACACCTTC.

The chain uses TRBV27 and TRBJ2-2; possible D gene TRBD1, 5 bases. CDR1 is MNHEY, CDR2 SMNVEV, per germline (reference sequence). CDR3 length: 14 residues. With 5 bases removed from V and 6 bases from J, the gap between germline ends came to 13 bases. CDR3 bases: TGTGCCAGCAGTGCCTGGGGCGACCCCGGGGAGCTGTTTTTT. Translating it yields CASSAWGDPGELFF.

This clone came up a few times. The rearrangement links TRBV27 to TRBJ2-1; D may be TRBD1 (6 bases). Germline loops: CDR1 MNHEY, CDR2 SMNVEV (reference sequence). V was shortened by 0 bases and J by 0 bases, with 18 bases between the two germline ends. The CDR3 contains 19 residues. The CDR3 sequence: CASSLSPRQAGYSYNEQFF. Here the CDR3 DNA reads TGTGCCAGCAGTTTATCCCCGCGACAGGCCGGTTACTCCTACAATGAGCAGTTCTTC.

The J gene is TRBJ2-5, the V gene TRBV5-6; TRBD2 agrees at 8 bases. V lost 2 bases, J lost 1 base, and 7 bases stayed unmatched. The germline V gene has CDR1 SGHDT and CDR2 YYEEEE. The CDR3 is 16 residues long. The chain's CDR3 is CASSLILAGAQETQYF. The DNA for the CDR3 is TGTGCCAGCAGCTTAATTCTAGCGGGCGCCCAAGAGACCCAGTACTTC.

The chain is built from TRBV7-2 and TRBJ2-6; D possibly corresponds to TRBD2 (6 bases). Germline V gene lookup returns CDR1 SGHTA and CDR2 FQGNSA. This CDR3 is 13 amino acids long. Trimming cost V 2 bases and J 8 bases, with 7 bases left between them. The CDR3 nucleotides are TGTGCCAGCAGCTTACGGGGGTCCAACGTCCTGACTTTC. As protein: CASSLRGSNVLTF.

The rearrangement joins TRBV9 to TRBJ2-7; 7 bases match TRBD1. This CDR3 is built from 15 residues. Germline-derived CDR1 and CDR2 are SGDLS and YYNGEE. V was pared by 0 bases and J by 4 bases, with 7 bases of the junction left unmatched. In DNA form, the CDR3 reads TGTGCCAGCAGCGTAGCGGGCACAGGGGTTTACGAGCAGTACTTC. Translation: CASSVAGTGVYEQYF.

The V and J genes are TRBV5-1 and TRBJ2-7, with 7 bases identical to TRBD1. This CDR3 region has 15 residues. The V segment lost 4 bases and the J segment 6 bases; nucleotides outside the gene matches: 13. Germline loops: CDR1 SGHRS, CDR2 YFSETQ. CDR3 DNA: TGCGCCAGCAGCCGGGACAGTCCCTTTTTCGGCGAGCAGTACTTC. This encodes CASSRDSPFFGEQYF.

The chain recombines TRBV28 with TRBJ1-2, with 10 bases matching TRBD1. Germline assignment: CDR1 MDHEN and CDR2 SYDVKM. The CDR3 runs to 18 residues. Trimming cost V 5 bases and J 4 bases; bases outside gene matches: 16. The CDR3 reads CASSIYPGTGEGSYGYTF. CDR3 nucleotides: TGTGCCAGCAGTATCTACCCCGGGACAGGGGAGGGATCCTATGGCTACACCTTC.

V is TRBV30 and J is TRBJ2-7; perhaps TRBD1 as D (7 bases). Germline CDR1 reads GTSNPN; CDR2 reads SVGIG (reference sequence). V shed 5 bases and J shed 4 bases, with 12 bases lying between them. This CDR3 spans 12 amino acids. The CDR3: CAWGGTAYEQYF. The CDR3 bases are TGTGCCTGGGGGGGGACAGCTTACGAGCAGTACTTC.

The sample holds a few counts of this clone. The rearrangement links TRBV5-4 to TRBJ2-2; D is perhaps TRBD2 (6 bases). The V gene lost 4 bases and the J gene lost 1 base, with 14 bases spanning the gap. Germline CDR1 and CDR2: SGHNT and YYREEE (reference sequence). The CDR3 runs 16 residues. The CDR3 spells CASSGAGTRNTGELFF. As DNA, the CDR3 is TGTGCCAGCAGCGGCGCCGGGACTCGGAACACCGGGGAGCTGTTTTTT.

This rearrangement joins TRBV19 to TRBJ2-1, with a tentative D call TRBD1 (6 bases). The CDR3 consists of 15 residues. The V and J ends lost 2 bases and 4 bases respectively, with 12 bases between them. Germline values: CDR1 LNHDA, CDR2 SQIVND (reference sequence). The CDR3 is CASSISIGTYNEQFF. The CDR3 bases are TGTGCCAGTAGTATATCGATCGGGACATACAATGAGCAGTTCTTC.

The V gene is TRBV6-4, the J gene TRBJ1-1; no firm D call. The CDR3 has 13 amino acids. V was pared by 6 bases and J by 0 bases, with 8 bases between. The germline CDR1 and CDR2 sequences are MRHNA and SNTAGT. The CDR3 bases are TGTGCCAGCAGACTCGATATGAACACTGAAGCTTTCTTT. Translating it yields CASRLDMNTEAFF.

The chain links TRBV7-3 to TRBJ1-5; 11 bases match TRBD1. With V trimmed by 2 bases and J by 3 bases, 12 bases remained unmatched. CDR1 is SGHTA and CDR2 is FQGTGA in the germline V gene. The CDR3 consists of 19 residues. In nucleotides, the CDR3 is TGTGCCAGCAGCTTAGAGGACAGGGGGCAAACAAGAGTCAATCAGCCCCAGCATTTT. It codes for CASSLEDRGQTRVNQPQHF.

This clone was counted only a few times. The chain joins TRBV9 to TRBJ2-3; 13 nucleotides agree with TRBD2. V lost 0 bases to trimming and J lost 0 bases; unmatched junction nucleotides: 4. The CDR3 is made up of 18 amino acids. From germline, CDR1 is SGDLS and CDR2 YYNGEE. The CDR3 DNA reads as TGTGCCAGCAGCGTAGGGACTAGCGGGAGCCCTAGCACAGATACGCAGTATTTT. Its protein is CASSVGTSGSPSTDTQYF.

The CDR3 spells CASSPTPGQNQPQHF. The CDR3 DNA follows: TGTGCCAGCAGCCCGACTCCCGGACAGAATCAGCCCCAGCATTTT. The chain uses TRBV5-8 and TRBJ1-5; perhaps TRBD1 as D (6 bases). V lost 4 bases, J lost 4 bases, and 15 bases lay in between. Germline V lookup: CDR1 SGHTS, CDR2 YDEGEE. This CDR3 spans 15 amino acids.

The V and J genes are TRBV4-3 and TRBJ1-1; D gene unclear. The CDR3 is made up of 19 amino acids. The V and J ends lost 0 bases and 0 bases respectively, with 20 bases between them. Germline CDR1 reads LGHNA; CDR2 reads YSLEER. The CDR3 DNA reads as TGCGCCAGCAGCCAAGATCTAGTTGGGAGAGTAGGGATGAACACTGAAGCTTTCTTT. As protein: CASSQDLVGRVGMNTEAFF.

The chain couples TRBV18 to TRBJ1-5; D is ambiguous. V gave up 3 bases and J gave up 7 bases, with 22 bases separating them. The CDR3 is made up of 17 amino acids. The V gene's germline CDR1 is KGHSH and CDR2 LQKENI. The CDR3 loop is CASSPGLRGVVGQPQHF. The CDR3 nucleotides read TGTGCCAGCTCACCCGGACTTCGGGGTGTGGTAGGACAGCCCCAGCATTTT.

V is TRBV7-2 and J is TRBJ2-2, with D uncertain. The germline V gene has CDR1 SGHTA and CDR2 FQGNSA. CDR3 length: 14 residues. Trimming cost V 3 bases and J 4 bases, with 9 bases left between them. CDR3 in amino acids: CASSFRRSTGELFF. Written as DNA, the CDR3 is TGTGCCAGCAGCTTCCGCAGATCCACCGGGGAGCTGTTTTTT.